These 3 T cell receptor beta chains were all obtained from the same sample, sequenced in a study of PD-1 blockade in mismatch repair-deficient tumors. Sequenced by immunoSEQ multiplex PCR; TCRdb stores in-frame clones only, minus some. The data hold over 100,000 clones, with 65% to 80% observed a single time. The specimen was peripheral blood, collected about 60 weeks after starting pembrolizumab. Receptor source: an adult with mismatch repair-deficient cancer.

The chain uses TRBV5-1 and TRBJ2-2; a possible D gene is TRBD1 (5 bases). Between the trimmed V and J ends, which lost 9 bases and 0 bases, there was a span of 15 bases. Germline CDR1 reads SGHRS; CDR2 reads YFSETQ. This CDR3 is 15 amino acids long. The CDR3 reads CATSLRGSNTGELFF. The CDR3, as DNA: TGCGCCACCTCTCTTAGGGGTTCGAACACCGGGGAGCTGTTTTTT.

Points on this clone: One end of the junction does not line up with germline, which may come from a read error. This rearrangement joins TRBV6-5 to TRBJ2-1, with TRBD2 identical over 8 bases. Per the germline V gene, CDR1 is MNHEY and CDR2 is SVGAGI. The length of the CDR3 is 15 residues. CDR3 residues: CASSYAGGPYSEQFF. CDR3 DNA sequence: TGTGCCAGCAGTTACGCGGGGGGCCCCTACAGTGAGCAGTTCTTC.

This rearrangement joins TRBV28 to TRBJ2-7; 8 nucleotides match TRBD1. The CDR3 is made up of 15 amino acids. The V gene's germline CDR1 is MDHEN and CDR2 SYDVKM. V lost 7 bases, J lost 1 base, and 9 bases stayed unmatched. The CDR3 DNA reads as TGTGCCAGCACCCTACGGGACAGGCCATCCTACGAGCAGTACTTC. Its protein is CASTLRDRPSYEQYF.